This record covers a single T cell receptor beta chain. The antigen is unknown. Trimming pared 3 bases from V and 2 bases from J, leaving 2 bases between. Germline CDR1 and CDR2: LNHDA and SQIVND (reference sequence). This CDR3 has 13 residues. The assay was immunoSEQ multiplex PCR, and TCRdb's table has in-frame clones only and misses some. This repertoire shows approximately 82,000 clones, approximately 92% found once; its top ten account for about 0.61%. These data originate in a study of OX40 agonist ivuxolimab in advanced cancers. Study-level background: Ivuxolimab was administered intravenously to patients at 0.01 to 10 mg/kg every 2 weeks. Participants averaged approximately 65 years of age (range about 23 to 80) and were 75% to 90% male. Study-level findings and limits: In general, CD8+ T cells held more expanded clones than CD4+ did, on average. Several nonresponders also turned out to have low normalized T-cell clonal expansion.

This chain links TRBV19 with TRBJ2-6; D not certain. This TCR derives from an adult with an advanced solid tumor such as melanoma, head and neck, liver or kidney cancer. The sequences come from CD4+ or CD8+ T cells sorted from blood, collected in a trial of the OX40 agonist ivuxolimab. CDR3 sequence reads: CASSMTGANVLTF. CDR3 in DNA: TGTGCCAGTAGTATGACTGGGGCCAACGTCCTGACTTTC. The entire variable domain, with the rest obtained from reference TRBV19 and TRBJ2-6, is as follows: DGGITQSPKYLFRKEGQNVTLSCEQNLNHDAMYWYRQDPGQGLRLIYYSQIVNDFQKGDIAEGYSVSREKKESFPLTVTSAQKNPTAFYLCASSMTGANVLTFGAGSRLTVL.